This TCR beta chain was found in a study of beta chain features in type 1 diabetes. Turning to the study itself: Cell yields, gender and age were comparable in patients and healthy donors.

With 8 bases clipped from V and 5 bases from J, the junction kept 8 bases outside the gene matches. CDR1 and CDR2 (germline): MNHNS, SASEGT. The CDR3 has 13 residues. This clone was picked up a small number of times. What it recognizes is unknown. Sorted populations were all over 95% pure. Expressed TCRB transcripts got sequenced, as all isolated RNA was reverse transcribed. Libraries were prepared by immunoSEQ multiplex PCR; TCRdb keeps only in-frame clonotypes and omits some of them. The profile shows around 650,000 clones, roughly 12% of them singletons. The study, taken as a whole, reports: PCR might pick shorter templates more often, in the same way for patients and controls. People with Type 1 diabetes carried modestly yet significantly shorter TCRB CDR3s in all four CD4+ subsets. There were fewer insertions and more deletions at the VDJ junctions of type 1 diabetes patients.

The chain combines TRBV6-1 with TRBJ1-1, with 7 bases matching TRBD1. The sequenced sample was naive CD4+ T cells from blood. The TCR was taken from a man aged 30 to 39 with type 1 diabetes. The DNA for the CDR3 is TGTGCCAGCGGCCGACAGGGAGAGACTGAAGCTTTCTTT. The encoded protein is CASGRQGETEAFF.